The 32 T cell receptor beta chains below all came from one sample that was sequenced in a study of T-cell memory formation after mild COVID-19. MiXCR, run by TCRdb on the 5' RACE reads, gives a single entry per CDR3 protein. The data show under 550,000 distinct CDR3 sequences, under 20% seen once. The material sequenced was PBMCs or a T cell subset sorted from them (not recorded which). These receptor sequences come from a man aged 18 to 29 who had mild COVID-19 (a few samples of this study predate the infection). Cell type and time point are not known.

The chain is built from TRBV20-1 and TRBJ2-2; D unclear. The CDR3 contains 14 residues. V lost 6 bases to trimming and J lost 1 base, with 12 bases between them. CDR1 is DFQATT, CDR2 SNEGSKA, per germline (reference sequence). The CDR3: CSAALVENTGELFF. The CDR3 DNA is TGCAGTGCCGCCCTAGTGGAGAACACCGGGGAGCTGTTTTTT.

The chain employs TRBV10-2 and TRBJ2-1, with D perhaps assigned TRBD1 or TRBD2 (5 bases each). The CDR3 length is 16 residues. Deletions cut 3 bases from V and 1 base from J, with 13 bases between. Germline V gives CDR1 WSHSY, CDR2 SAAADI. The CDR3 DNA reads TGCGCCAGCAGTGACCCCGGGGCGAATTCCTACAATGAGCAGTTCTTC. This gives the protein CASSDPGANSYNEQFF.

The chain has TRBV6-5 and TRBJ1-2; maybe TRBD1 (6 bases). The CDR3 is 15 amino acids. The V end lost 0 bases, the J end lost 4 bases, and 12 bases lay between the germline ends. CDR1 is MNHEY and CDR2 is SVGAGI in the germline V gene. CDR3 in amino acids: CASSYSNRAGYGYTF. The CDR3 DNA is TGTGCCAGCAGTTACTCGAACAGGGCTGGCTATGGCTACACCTTC.

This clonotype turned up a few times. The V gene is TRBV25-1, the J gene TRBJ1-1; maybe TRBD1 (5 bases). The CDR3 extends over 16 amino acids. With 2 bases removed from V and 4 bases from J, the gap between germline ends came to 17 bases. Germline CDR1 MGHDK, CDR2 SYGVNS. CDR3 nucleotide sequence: TGTGCCAGCAGTGAACTGGGAAAGGGGAAGGGCACTGAAGCTTTCTTT. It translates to CASSELGKGKGTEAFF. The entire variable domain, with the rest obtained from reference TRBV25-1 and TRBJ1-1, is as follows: EADIYQTPRYLVIGTGKKITLECSQTMGHDKMYWYQQDPGMELHLIHYSYGVNSTEKGDLSSESTVSRIRTEHFPLTLESARPSHTSQYLCASSELGKGKGTEAFFGQGTRLTVV.

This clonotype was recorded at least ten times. The CDR3 loop reads CASSPGTVREQYV. The CDR3, as DNA: TGTGCCAGCAGTCCCGGGACAGTGAGGGAGCAGTACGTC. The chain is built from TRBV12-3 or TRBV12-4 and TRBJ2-7; the match to TRBD1 covers 7 bases. Trimming removed 5 bases from V and 7 bases from J; junction bases left unmatched: 8. The CDR3 is made up of 13 amino acids.

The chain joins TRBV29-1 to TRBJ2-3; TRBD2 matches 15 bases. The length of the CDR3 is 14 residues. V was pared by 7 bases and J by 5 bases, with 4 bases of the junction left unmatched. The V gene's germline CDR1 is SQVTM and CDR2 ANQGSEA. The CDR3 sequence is CSGGTSGGLDTQYF. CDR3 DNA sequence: TGCAGCGGTGGGACTAGCGGGGGGTTAGATACGCAGTATTTT.

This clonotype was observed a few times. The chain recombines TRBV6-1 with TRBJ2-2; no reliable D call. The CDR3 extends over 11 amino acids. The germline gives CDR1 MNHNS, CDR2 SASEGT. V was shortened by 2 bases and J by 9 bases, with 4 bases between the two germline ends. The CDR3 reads CASSESRELFF. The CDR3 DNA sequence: TGTGCCAGCAGTGAATCGCGGGAGCTGTTTTTT.

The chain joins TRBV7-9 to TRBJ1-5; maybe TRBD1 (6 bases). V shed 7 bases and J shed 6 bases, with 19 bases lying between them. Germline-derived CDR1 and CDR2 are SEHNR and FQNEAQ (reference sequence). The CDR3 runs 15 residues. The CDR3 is CASTPGASGTQPQHF. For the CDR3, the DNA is TGTGCCAGCACCCCGGGGGCTTCGGGCACTCAGCCCCAGCATTTT.

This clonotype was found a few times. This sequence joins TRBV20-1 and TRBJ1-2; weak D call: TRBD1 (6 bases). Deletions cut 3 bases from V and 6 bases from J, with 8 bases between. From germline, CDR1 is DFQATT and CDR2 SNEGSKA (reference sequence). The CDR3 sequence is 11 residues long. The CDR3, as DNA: TGCAGTGCTAGCAGGGGAGATGGCTACACCTTC. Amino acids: CSASRGDGYTF.

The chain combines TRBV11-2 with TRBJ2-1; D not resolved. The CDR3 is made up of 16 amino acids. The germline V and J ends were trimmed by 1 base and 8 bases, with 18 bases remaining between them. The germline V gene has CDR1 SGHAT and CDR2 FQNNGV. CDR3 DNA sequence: TGTGCCAGCAGCTTAGTGGGCGGCGACTGGGTGGATGAGCAGTTCTTC. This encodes CASSLVGGDWVDEQFF. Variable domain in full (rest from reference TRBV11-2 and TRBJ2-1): EAGVAQSPRYKIIEKRQSVAFWCNPISGHATLYWYQQILGQGPKLLIQFQNNGVVDDSQLPKDRFSAERLKGVDSTLKIQPAKLEDSAVYLCASSLVGGDWVDEQFFGPGTRLTVL.

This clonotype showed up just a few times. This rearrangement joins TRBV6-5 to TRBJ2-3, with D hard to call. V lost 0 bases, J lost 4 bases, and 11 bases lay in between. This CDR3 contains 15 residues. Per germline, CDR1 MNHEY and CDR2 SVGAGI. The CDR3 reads CASSYSSASPDTQYF. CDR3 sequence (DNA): TGTGCCAGCAGTTACTCGAGTGCATCCCCAGATACGCAGTATTTT.

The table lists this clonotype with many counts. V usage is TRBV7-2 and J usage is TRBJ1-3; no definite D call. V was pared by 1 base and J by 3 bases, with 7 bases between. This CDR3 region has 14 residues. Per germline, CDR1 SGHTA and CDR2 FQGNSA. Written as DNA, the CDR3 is TGTGCCAGCAGCTTAGGGGTTGGTGGAAACACCATATATTTT. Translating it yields CASSLGVGGNTIYF.

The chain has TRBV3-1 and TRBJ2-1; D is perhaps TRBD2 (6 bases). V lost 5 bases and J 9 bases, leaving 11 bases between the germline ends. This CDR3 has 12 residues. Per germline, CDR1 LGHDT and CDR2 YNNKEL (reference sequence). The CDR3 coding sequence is TGTGCCAGCAGCTACGGGACTCTTGAGCAGTTCTTC. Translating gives CASSYGTLEQFF.

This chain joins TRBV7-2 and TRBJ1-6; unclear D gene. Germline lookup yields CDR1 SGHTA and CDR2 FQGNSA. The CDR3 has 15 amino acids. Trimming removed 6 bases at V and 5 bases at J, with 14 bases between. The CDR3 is CASRVPDGDNSPLHF. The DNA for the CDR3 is TGTGCCAGCAGGGTCCCCGACGGGGATAATTCACCCCTCCACTTT.

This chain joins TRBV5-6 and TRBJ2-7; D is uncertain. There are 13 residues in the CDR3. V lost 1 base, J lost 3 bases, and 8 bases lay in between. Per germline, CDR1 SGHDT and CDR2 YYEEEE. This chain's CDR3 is CASSLPGRYEQYV. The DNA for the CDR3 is TGTGCCAGCAGCTTGCCAGGCCGCTACGAGCAGTACGTC.

CDR3 in DNA: TGTGCCAGCAGCGTAGTAGCGGGGGGCATTAGTGAGCAGTTCTTC. Amino acids: CASSVVAGGISEQFF. The genes are TRBV9 and TRBJ2-1; 10 bases line up with TRBD2. Germline lookup yields CDR1 SGDLS and CDR2 YYNGEE. V was pared by 0 bases and J by 9 bases, with 6 bases of the junction left unmatched. This CDR3 region has 15 residues.

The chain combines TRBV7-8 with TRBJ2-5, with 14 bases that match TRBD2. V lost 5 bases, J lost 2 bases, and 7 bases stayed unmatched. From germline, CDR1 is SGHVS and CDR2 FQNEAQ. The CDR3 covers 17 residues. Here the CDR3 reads CASSLWTSGGLQETQYF. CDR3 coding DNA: TGTGCCAGCAGCCTATGGACTAGCGGGGGGCTACAAGAGACCCAGTACTTC.

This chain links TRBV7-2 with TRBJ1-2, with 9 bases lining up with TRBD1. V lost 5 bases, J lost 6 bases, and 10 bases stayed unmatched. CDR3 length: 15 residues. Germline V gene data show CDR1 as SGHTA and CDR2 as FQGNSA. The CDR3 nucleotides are TGTGCCAGCAGCCCGTCCTCCACAGGGGGCAATGGCTACACCTTC. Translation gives CASSPSSTGGNGYTF.

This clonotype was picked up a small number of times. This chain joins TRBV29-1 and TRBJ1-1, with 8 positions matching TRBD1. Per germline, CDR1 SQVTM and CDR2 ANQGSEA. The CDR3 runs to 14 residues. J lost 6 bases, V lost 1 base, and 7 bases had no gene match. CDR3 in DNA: TGCAGCGTTGAAGGCCGGACAGGGAGGGCTGAAGCTTTCTTT. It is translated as CSVEGRTGRAEAFF.

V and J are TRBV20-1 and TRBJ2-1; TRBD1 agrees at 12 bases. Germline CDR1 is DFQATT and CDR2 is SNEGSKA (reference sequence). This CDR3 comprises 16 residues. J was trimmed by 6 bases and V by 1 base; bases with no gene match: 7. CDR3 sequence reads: CSARGGTGGLINEQFF. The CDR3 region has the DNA TGCAGTGCTAGAGGGGGGACAGGGGGCCTCATCAATGAGCAGTTCTTC.

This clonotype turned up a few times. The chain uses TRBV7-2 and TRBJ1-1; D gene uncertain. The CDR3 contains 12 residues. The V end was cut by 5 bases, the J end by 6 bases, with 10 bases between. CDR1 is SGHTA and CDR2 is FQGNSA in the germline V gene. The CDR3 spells CASSLYYSEAFF. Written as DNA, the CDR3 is TGTGCCAGCAGCCTATATTATTCTGAAGCTTTCTTT. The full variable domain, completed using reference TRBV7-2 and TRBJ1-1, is GAGVSQSPSNKVTEKGKDVELRCDPISGHTALYWYRQSLGQGLEFLIYFQGNSAPDKSGLPSDRFSAERTGGSVSTLTIQRTQQEDSAVYLCASSLYYSEAFFGQGTRLTVV.

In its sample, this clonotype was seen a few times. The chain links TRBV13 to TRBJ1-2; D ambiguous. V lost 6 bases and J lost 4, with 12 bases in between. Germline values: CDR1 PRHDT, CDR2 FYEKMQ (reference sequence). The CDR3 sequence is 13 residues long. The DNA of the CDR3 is TGTGCCAGCAGTCCCCGGGAGAGCTATGGCTACACCTTC. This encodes CASSPRESYGYTF.

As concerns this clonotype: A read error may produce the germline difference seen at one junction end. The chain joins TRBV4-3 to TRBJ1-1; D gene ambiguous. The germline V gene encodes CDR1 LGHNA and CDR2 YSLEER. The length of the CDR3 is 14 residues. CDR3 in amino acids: CASSQDTDNSEAFF. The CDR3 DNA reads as TGCGCCAGCAGCCAAGATACGGATAACAGTGAAGCTTTCTTT.

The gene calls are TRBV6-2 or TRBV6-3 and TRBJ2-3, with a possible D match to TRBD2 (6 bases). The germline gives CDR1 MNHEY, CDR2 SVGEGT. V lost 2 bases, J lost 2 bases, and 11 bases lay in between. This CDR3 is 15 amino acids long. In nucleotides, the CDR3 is TGTGCCAGCAGTTACCGGGACTCCCTCACAGATACGCAGTATTTT. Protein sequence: CASSYRDSLTDTQYF.

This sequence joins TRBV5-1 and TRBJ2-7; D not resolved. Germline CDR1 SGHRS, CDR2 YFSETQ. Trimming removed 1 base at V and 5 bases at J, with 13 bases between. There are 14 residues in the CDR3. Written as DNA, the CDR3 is TGCGCCAGCAGCTTGAGCAGGCCAAGGGACGAGCAGTACTTC. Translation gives CASSLSRPRDEQYF.

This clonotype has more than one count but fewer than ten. Here the CDR3 DNA reads TGTGCCAGCAGTTGGTTGACCGGCGTGGATTCACCCCTCCACTTT. Its translation: CASSWLTGVDSPLHF. This chain connects TRBV28 to TRBJ1-6; D call uncertain. Germline lookup yields CDR1 MDHEN and CDR2 SYDVKM. Trimming pared 4 bases from V and 8 bases from J, leaving 15 bases between. This CDR3 spans 15 amino acids.

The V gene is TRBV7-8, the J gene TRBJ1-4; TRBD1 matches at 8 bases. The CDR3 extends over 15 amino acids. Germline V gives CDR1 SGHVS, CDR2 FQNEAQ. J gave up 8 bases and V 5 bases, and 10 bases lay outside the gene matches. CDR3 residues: CASSPRRDRREKLFF. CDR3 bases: TGTGCCAGCAGCCCCCGCCGGGACAGGCGGGAAAAACTGTTTTTT.

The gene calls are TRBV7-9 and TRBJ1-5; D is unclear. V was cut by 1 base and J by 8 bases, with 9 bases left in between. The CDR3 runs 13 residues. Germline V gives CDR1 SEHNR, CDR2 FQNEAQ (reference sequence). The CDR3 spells CASSLGVMEPQHF. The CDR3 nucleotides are TGTGCCAGCAGCTTAGGGGTCATGGAGCCCCAGCATTTT.

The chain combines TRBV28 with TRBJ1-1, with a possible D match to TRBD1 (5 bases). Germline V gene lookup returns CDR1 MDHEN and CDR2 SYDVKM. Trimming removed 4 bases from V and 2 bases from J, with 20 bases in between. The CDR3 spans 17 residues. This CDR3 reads CASSSSEAQRGNTEAFF. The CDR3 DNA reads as TGTGCCAGCAGTTCCTCGGAGGCCCAGAGGGGTAACACTGAAGCTTTCTTT. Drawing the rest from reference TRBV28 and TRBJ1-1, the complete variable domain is DVKVTQSSRYLVKRTGEKVFLECVQDMDHENMFWYRQDPGLGLRLIYFSYDVKMKEKGDIPEGYSVSREKKERFSLILESASTNQTSMYLCASSSSEAQRGNTEAFFGQGTRLTVV.

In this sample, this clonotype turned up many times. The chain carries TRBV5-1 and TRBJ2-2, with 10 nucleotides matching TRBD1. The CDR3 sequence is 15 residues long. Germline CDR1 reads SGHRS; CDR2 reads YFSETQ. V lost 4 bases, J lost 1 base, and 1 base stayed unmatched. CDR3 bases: TGCGCCAGCAGCCGGGACAGGGGGAACACCGGGGAGCTGTTTTTT. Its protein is CASSRDRGNTGELFF.

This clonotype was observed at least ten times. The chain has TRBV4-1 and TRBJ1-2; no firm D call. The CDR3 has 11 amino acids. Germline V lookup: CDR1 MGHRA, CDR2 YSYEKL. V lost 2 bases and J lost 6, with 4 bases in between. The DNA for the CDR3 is TGCGCCAGCAGCCAACGGGATGGCTACACCTTC. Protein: CASSQRDGYTF.

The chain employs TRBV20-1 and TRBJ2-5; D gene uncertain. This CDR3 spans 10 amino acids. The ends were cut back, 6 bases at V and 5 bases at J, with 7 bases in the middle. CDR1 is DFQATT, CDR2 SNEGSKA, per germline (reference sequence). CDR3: CSATWETQYF. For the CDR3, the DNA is TGCAGTGCCACTTGGGAGACCCAGTACTTC.